Each of the 29 T cell receptor beta chains below was sequenced from the same sample in a study of identifying expanded T cells in peripheral blood (dated by TCRdb to about 2019). The protocol used for the library was the immunoSEQ multiplex PCR assay. As stored in TCRdb, this immuneACCESS dataset retains in-frame rearrangements with V and J assigned. A fraction of the clones does not appear; measured against another copy, unresolved V genes explain less than half of the discrepancy, and the remainder lacks a known reason. The sample includes just over 90,000 clones, with 88% observed a single time. The top ten clonotypes cover around 4% of the sample. The sample taken for sequencing was blood. These receptors were obtained from a person aged 18 to 75 in good health.

The chain couples TRBV2 to TRBJ2-2, with 7 bases fitting TRBD1. Per germline, CDR1 SNHLY and CDR2 FYNNEI. The CDR3 sequence is 14 residues long. With V trimmed by 6 bases and J by 6 bases, 7 bases remained unmatched. CDR3 amino acids: CASSAQGSPGELFF. The DNA of the CDR3 is TGTGCCAGCAGCGCACAGGGGAGTCCCGGGGAGCTGTTTTTT.

V gene TRBV7-9 combines with J gene TRBJ2-7; perhaps TRBD2 as D (5 bases). This CDR3 contains 15 residues. CDR1 is SEHNR and CDR2 is FQNEAQ in the germline V gene (reference sequence). V was trimmed by 2 bases and J by 1 base, leaving 12 bases between them. The CDR3 region is CASSLSGSKSYEQYF. CDR3 DNA sequence: TGTGCCAGCAGCTTATCTGGGAGCAAGTCCTACGAGCAGTACTTC. The variable domain in full, completed from reference TRBV7-9 and TRBJ2-7, reads DTGVSQNPRHKITKRGQNVTFRCDPISEHNRLYWYRQTLGQGPEFLTYFQNEAQLEKSRLLSDRFSAERPKGSFSTLEIQRTEQGDSAMYLCASSLSGSKSYEQYFGPGTRLTVT.

The gene calls are TRBV28 and TRBJ2-2; no clear D gene. This CDR3 has 15 residues. Germline lookup yields CDR1 MDHEN and CDR2 SYDVKM. Trimming took off 3 bases at V and 5 bases at J, with 13 bases between the two ends. The DNA of the CDR3 is TGTGCCAGCAGTTTTGGATCCCGGCGGACCGGGGAGCTGTTTTTT. It encodes CASSFGSRRTGELFF.

V and J are TRBV7-2 and TRBJ2-5; D may be TRBD2 (6 bases). Germline V lookup: CDR1 SGHTA, CDR2 FQGNSA. V shed 0 bases and J shed 5 bases, with 13 bases lying between them. CDR3 size: 15 residues. Written as DNA, the CDR3 is TGTGCCAGCAGCTTAGCAAAAGGAGGGCCCGAGACCCAGTACTTC. Protein product: CASSLAKGGPETQYF.

This clone was seen once. The V gene is TRBV27, the J gene TRBJ2-7; 7 positions agree with TRBD1. V gave up 0 bases and J gave up 6 bases; unmatched junction bases: 11. Germline V gene lookup returns CDR1 MNHEY and CDR2 SMNVEV (reference sequence). This CDR3 region has 16 residues. The CDR3 loop is CASSLSDRVITGEQYF. The CDR3 DNA reads TGTGCCAGCAGTTTATCTGACAGGGTAATTACGGGCGAGCAGTACTTC.

The V and J genes are TRBV9 and TRBJ2-2, with TRBD1 matching 12 bases. Germline V gene data show CDR1 as SGDLS and CDR2 as YYNGEE. V shed 8 bases, J shed 7 bases, and the junction held 9 bases outside the gene matches. The CDR3 length is 15 residues. The CDR3 nucleotides are TGTGCCAGGACCGGGACAGGGGGCGCAGGCGGGGAGCTGTTTTTT. This sequence encodes CARTGTGGAGGELFF.

This chain links TRBV5-3 with TRBJ2-7, with 7 bases matching TRBD1. TRBV5-3 has ORF status, its function being uncertain. The CDR3 is 14 amino acids. The ends lost 8 bases at V and 4 bases at J; junction bases unmatched: 12. CDR3 residues: CASRGRDRMYEQYF. CDR3 DNA sequence: TGTGCCAGCCGCGGTCGGGACAGAATGTACGAGCAGTACTTC.

This clone was detected once. The chain links TRBV28 to TRBJ2-2; 8 nucleotides match TRBD2. Per germline, CDR1 MDHEN and CDR2 SYDVKM. The CDR3 sequence is 16 residues long. V lost 3 bases and J lost 4; bases outside the gene matches: 7. CDR3 residues: CASSFSGGRTTGELFF. CDR3 DNA: TGTGCCAGCAGTTTCTCGGGGGGGAGGACCACCGGGGAGCTGTTTTTT.

V is TRBV15 and J is TRBJ2-5; a possible D gene is TRBD2 (6 bases). Germline V gene lookup returns CDR1 LNHNV and CDR2 YYDKDF (reference sequence). The V and J ends lost 5 bases and 5 bases respectively, with 15 bases between them. CDR3 length: 14 residues. CDR3 sequence (DNA): TGTGCCACCAGCTTGACTAGTTATAGGGAGACCCAGTACTTC. Protein: CATSLTSYRETQYF.

The rearrangement uses TRBV19 and TRBJ2-7; 12 nucleotides match TRBD2. Trimming took 4 bases from V and 2 from J; bases not matched to a gene: 3. In germline, CDR1 is LNHDA, CDR2 SQIVND (reference sequence). This CDR3 has 15 amino acids. The CDR3 loop reads CASSTASGRAYEQYF. CDR3 nucleotides: TGTGCCAGTAGTACAGCTAGCGGGAGGGCCTACGAGCAGTACTTC.

The V and J genes are TRBV2 and TRBJ1-5, with 9 bases aligning to TRBD1. Germline trimming cut 3 bases from V and 1 base from J; bases unmatched to any gene: 1. There are 15 residues in the CDR3. Per the germline V gene, CDR1 is SNHLY and CDR2 is FYNNEI. For the CDR3, the DNA is TGTGCCAGCAGTGATACAGGGGGCAGCAATCAGCCCCAGCATTTT. This encodes CASSDTGGSNQPQHF.

The J gene is TRBJ2-3, the V gene TRBV11-2; 7 nucleotides align to TRBD2. V was pared by 1 base and J by 2 bases, with 9 bases of the junction left unmatched. CDR3 size: 17 residues. Germline lookup yields CDR1 SGHAT and CDR2 FQNNGV. CDR3 loop: CASSLGILAEYTDTQYF. CDR3 bases: TGTGCCAGCAGCTTAGGTATCCTAGCGGAATACACAGATACGCAGTATTTT.

J is TRBJ1-5 and V is TRBV7-8; D remains unclear. There are 15 residues in the CDR3. Trimming pared 2 bases from V and 7 bases from J, leaving 15 bases between. Germline CDR1 and CDR2: SGHVS and FQNEAQ. The CDR3 DNA reads TGTGCCAGCAGCTTATTCGCAGAAGTGAGGCAGCCCCAGCATTTT. Translation: CASSLFAEVRQPQHF.

The V gene is TRBV10-3, the J gene TRBJ2-7, with D possibly being TRBD1 or TRBD2 (7 bases each). Germline assignment: CDR1 ENHRY and CDR2 SYGVKD. V lost 2 bases, J lost 5 bases, and 19 bases lay in between. The CDR3 loop spans 16 amino acids. DNA of the CDR3: TGTGCCATCAGTGAGAGAAGGGAGGGGGCGCGGGACGAGCAGTACTTC. Its translation is CAISERREGARDEQYF.

The CDR3 nucleotides are TGCGCCAGCAGGAGGCTGACAGGGGCGAATGAAAAACTGTTTTTT. Translating it yields CASRRLTGANEKLFF. The gene calls are TRBV5-1 and TRBJ1-4; 8 positions match TRBD1. CDR1 SGHRS and CDR2 YFSETQ come from the germline V gene. This CDR3 region has 15 residues. V trimming: 5 bases; J trimming: 5 bases; junction bases outside the gene matches: 8. The full variable domain, with the rest looked up from reference TRBV5-1 and TRBJ1-4, is KAGVTQTPRYLIKTRGQQVTLSCSPISGHRSVSWYQQTPGQGLQFLFEYFSETQRNKGNFPGRFSGRQFSNSRSEMNVSTLELGDSALYLCASRRLTGANEKLFFGSGTQLSVL.

The chain has TRBV18 and TRBJ2-6; D is ambiguous. The V end was cut by 2 bases, the J end by 0 bases, with 5 bases between. This CDR3 is built from 15 residues. Germline CDR1 reads KGHSH; CDR2 reads LQKENI. The CDR3: CASSPGDSGANVLTF. CDR3 nucleotides: TGTGCCAGCTCACCAGGGGACTCTGGGGCCAACGTCCTGACTTTC.

This clone came up once. The genes are TRBV6-6 and TRBJ2-1; 7 nucleotides match TRBD1. Germline CDR1 and CDR2: MNHNY and SVGAGI (reference sequence). The CDR3 has 12 amino acids. V trimming: 5 bases; J trimming: 10 bases; junction bases outside the gene matches: 5. CDR3 nucleotides: TGTGCCAGCAGTCCCCGGGACAGAGAGCAGTTCTTC. Amino acid sequence: CASSPRDREQFF.

This chain links TRBV4-2 with TRBJ2-7; the match to TRBD1 covers 11 bases. The J segment lost 1 base and the V segment lost 3 bases, leaving 5 bases of the junction unmatched. CDR1 and CDR2 (germline): LGHNA, YNFKEQ. This CDR3 has 16 residues. CDR3 region: CASSQRTGGSSYEQYF. The CDR3 DNA sequence: TGTGCCAGCAGCCAGAGGACAGGGGGCTCTTCCTACGAGCAGTACTTC.

The chain has TRBV23-1 and TRBJ1-1, with TRBD1 matching over 8 bases. TRBV23-1 is reported as an ORF; its role is uncertain. V lost 0 bases and J lost 3; bases outside the gene matches: 3. The CDR3 is made up of 15 amino acids. CDR3 nucleotides: TGCGCCAGCAGTCAATCGGACAGGGACGACACTGAAGCTTTCTTT. Amino acids: CASSQSDRDDTEAFF.

This chain uses TRBV18 with TRBJ1-2, with TRBD1 identical over 7 bases. Germline values: CDR1 KGHSH, CDR2 LQKENI. CDR3 length: 15 residues. Trimming cost V 1 base and J 4 bases; bases outside gene matches: 6. The CDR3: CASSPLRGDFYGYTF. The CDR3 DNA is TGTGCCAGCTCACCACTCAGGGGGGACTTCTATGGCTACACCTTC.

The chain employs TRBV7-9 and TRBJ1-6; D possibly corresponds to TRBD1 (6 bases). The CDR3 totals 15 residues. Germline lookup yields CDR1 SEHNR and CDR2 FQNEAQ (reference sequence). The V end lost 6 bases, the J end lost 3 bases, and 12 bases lay between the germline ends. As DNA, the CDR3 is TGTGCCAGCAGTAACAGGGACGTCTATAATTCACCCCTCCACTTT. It yields the protein CASSNRDVYNSPLHF.

The V and J genes are TRBV5-1 and TRBJ1-2, with TRBD1 as a possible D gene (5 bases). The CDR3 has 14 amino acids. Trimming removed 3 bases from V and 4 bases from J, with 13 bases in between. In germline, CDR1 is SGHRS, CDR2 YFSETQ. CDR3 bases: TGCGCCAGCAGCTCGACTGGGGGAGCCTATGGCTACACCTTC. Translating gives CASSSTGGAYGYTF.

This clone was counted a single time. The gene calls are TRBV5-6 and TRBJ2-1; no firm D call. CDR3 size: 12 residues. Trimming removed 0 bases from V and 7 bases from J, with 5 bases in between. Looked up from germline, CDR1 is SGHDT and CDR2 is YYEEEE. In nucleotides, the CDR3 is TGTGCCAGCAGCTTGGTCCAGAATGAGCAGTTCTTC. Translating gives CASSLVQNEQFF.

Concerning this clone: It is unclear where the CDR3 begins or ends on the DNA, so no DNA is shown, and the CDR3 is as TCRdb lists it. V gene TRBV19 combines with J gene TRBJ2-2; TRBD2 is the table's D call, not checked against the DNA. The CDR3 numbers 14 amino acids, ends counted. From germline, CDR1 is LNHDA and CDR2 SQIVND (reference sequence). This CDR3 reads CASTSGWNTGELFF.

This rearrangement joins TRBV6-5 to TRBJ2-3; 11 positions agree with TRBD2. The CDR3 spans 15 residues. Germline V lookup: CDR1 MNHEY, CDR2 SVGAGI. J gave up 4 bases and V 6 bases, and 6 bases lay outside the gene matches. CDR3 loop: CASRNSGGASDTQYF. In DNA, the CDR3 is TGTGCCAGCAGGAATAGCGGGGGGGCATCAGATACGCAGTATTTT.

V is TRBV6-5 and J is TRBJ1-2, with 9 nucleotides matching TRBD1. V gave up 2 bases and J gave up 8 bases; unmatched junction bases: 6. The germline V gene encodes CDR1 MNHEY and CDR2 SVGAGI. The CDR3 extends over 14 amino acids. The CDR3 nucleotides are TGTGCCAGCAGTTACCTAGGACAGGGGCAAGGCTACACCTTC. This encodes CASSYLGQGQGYTF.

This chain joins TRBV10-3 and TRBJ2-2; D is possibly TRBD2 (6 bases). CDR3 length: 14 residues. The V end was cut by 10 bases, the J end by 2 bases, with 14 bases between. In germline, CDR1 is ENHRY, CDR2 SYGVKD. The CDR3 DNA reads TGTGCCACCGTCGGCGGGATTAACACCGGGGAGCTGTTTTTT. Translated, it gives CATVGGINTGELFF.

This chain uses TRBV28 with TRBJ1-5, with unresolved D. From germline, CDR1 is MDHEN and CDR2 SYDVKM. Trimming cost V 6 bases and J 6 bases, with 33 bases left between them. The CDR3 extends over 20 amino acids. The CDR3 sequence: CASRWASRGRTGRIGQPQHF. For the CDR3, the DNA is TGTGCCAGCAGGTGGGCGAGTCGCGGGCGGACGGGCCGAATAGGTCAGCCCCAGCATTTT.

The chain recombines TRBV7-3 with TRBJ2-6; D ambiguous. V was pared by 5 bases and J by 4 bases, with 6 bases between. Germline V lookup: CDR1 SGHTA, CDR2 FQGTGA. This CDR3 has 13 amino acids. The CDR3 nucleotides are TGTGCCAGCAGCCCCCAGGGGGCCAACGTCCTGACTTTC. Its translation is CASSPQGANVLTF.